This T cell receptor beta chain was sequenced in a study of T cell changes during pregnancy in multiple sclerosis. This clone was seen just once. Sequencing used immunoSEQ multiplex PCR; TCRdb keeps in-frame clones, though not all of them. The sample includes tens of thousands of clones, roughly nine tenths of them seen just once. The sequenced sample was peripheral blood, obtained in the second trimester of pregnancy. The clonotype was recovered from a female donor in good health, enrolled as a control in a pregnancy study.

In DNA form, the CDR3 reads TGTGCCAGCAGCGTAGAGGGCAGGGCTGGCTACACCTTC. The encoded protein is CASSVEGRAGYTF. The chain combines TRBV9 with TRBJ1-2; D possibly corresponds to TRBD1 (5 bases). Trimming pared 0 bases from V and 7 bases from J, leaving 10 bases between. Looked up from germline, CDR1 is SGDLS and CDR2 is YYNGEE. The CDR3 spans 13 residues.